Presented here are 8 T cell receptor beta chains from one specimen sequenced in a study of TIL therapy for anti-PD-1-resistant metastatic lung cancer. The immunoSEQ assay was v3. Here immunoSEQ multiplex PCR was the method, and the copy in TCRdb shows in-frame clones only, minus some. The table records 10,000 to 12,000 clones, 50% to 60% of them present only once. Time point in this sample: pre-treatment sample, taken before nivolumab and TIL therapy. Most excised metastases sampled were pleural nodules or supraclavicular lymph nodes. The material sequenced was tumor tissue, taken at baseline. These receptors all come from a person aged 25-85 years with non-small cell lung cancer.

This clone was seen more than once but under ten times. This chain uses TRBV2 with TRBJ1-1; possible D gene TRBD1, 5 bases. CDR1 is SNHLY and CDR2 is FYNNEI in the germline V gene. This CDR3 has 15 amino acids. With 4 bases removed from V and 3 bases from J, the gap between germline ends came to 15 bases. The CDR3 loop reads CASSVGREGDTEAFF. The CDR3, as DNA: TGTGCCAGCAGTGTGGGCAGGGAAGGGGACACTGAAGCTTTCTTT.

This clone showed up just a few times. This sequence joins TRBV7-8 and TRBJ2-1; D tentatively reads TRBD1 or TRBD2 (5 bases each). The V end was cut by 4 bases, the J end by 2 bases, with 12 bases between. This CDR3 has 15 amino acids. Germline CDR1 SGHVS, CDR2 FQNEAQ. The CDR3 loop is CASSWPRGTYNEQFF. CDR3 in DNA: TGTGCCAGCAGCTGGCCGAGGGGAACCTACAATGAGCAGTTCTTC.

J is TRBJ1-1 and V is TRBV6-5, with D maybe TRBD1 (6 bases). The V end was cut by 2 bases, the J end by 6 bases, with 10 bases between. The CDR3 covers 13 residues. The germline gives CDR1 MNHEY, CDR2 SVGAGI. Written as DNA, the CDR3 is TGTGCCAGCAGTTACGGGGGCACGGCTGAAGCTTTCTTT. Protein: CASSYGGTAEAFF.

The chain combines TRBV6-5 with TRBJ1-2; the D is unclear. CDR3 length: 14 amino acids. Trimming stripped 5 bases from V and 3 bases from J, with 13 bases between. Per the germline V gene, CDR1 is MNHEY and CDR2 is SVGAGI. Here the CDR3 DNA reads TGTGCCAGCAGTAACCATTGGGGTGACTATGGCTACACCTTC. Encoded protein: CASSNHWGDYGYTF.

V usage is TRBV6-5 and J usage is TRBJ2-7; perhaps TRBD1 as D (7 bases). The CDR3 has 14 residues. Germline V gene lookup returns CDR1 MNHEY and CDR2 SVGAGI. Trimming removed 6 bases from V and 2 bases from J, with 14 bases in between. CDR3 nucleotides: TGTGCCAGCAGACCGCGGGACAGACCCTACGAGCAGTACTTC. Residues: CASRPRDRPYEQYF.

CDR3 nucleotide sequence: TGTGCCAGCAGTTCCCACTCAGACCTCCACAATGAGCAGTTCTTC. Protein: CASSSHSDLHNEQFF. The chain recombines TRBV6-6 with TRBJ2-1, with unresolved D. Trimming pared 4 bases from V and 5 bases from J, leaving 15 bases between. The CDR3 is made up of 15 amino acids. Germline loops: CDR1 MNHNY, CDR2 SVGAGI (reference sequence).

This clone is termed medium-sized. The chain recombines TRBV18 with TRBJ2-6; 10 nucleotides align to TRBD2. In germline, CDR1 is KGHSH, CDR2 LQKENI. CDR3 length: 17 residues. V shed 3 bases, J shed 3 bases, and the junction held 5 bases outside the gene matches. CDR3 sequence: CASSPASGSSGANVLTF. The CDR3 coding sequence is TGTGCCAGCTCACCGGCTAGCGGGAGTAGTGGGGCCAACGTCCTGACTTTC.

In its sample, this clone is medium-sized. The gene calls are TRBV6-1 and TRBJ2-4, with a weak D call TRBD1 (6 bases). The germline V and J ends were trimmed by 5 bases and 7 bases, with 12 bases remaining between them. Germline CDR1 is MNHNS and CDR2 is SASEGT. The CDR3 loop spans 13 amino acids. In DNA form, the CDR3 reads TGTGCCAGCAGTTCAGGACAGAGGAACATTCAGTACTTC. Its translation: CASSSGQRNIQYF.